What follows is one TCR beta chain and its context. The source of the sample is a study of PD-L1 blockade in urothelial cancer. Produced via immunoSEQ multiplex PCR; TCRdb's table is partial and in-frame only. The sample has over 100,000 clones, around 93% seen once. Regarding time point: peripheral blood 6 weeks after treatment start. The CDR3 spans 21 residues. Losses at the gene ends were 3 bases for V and 0 bases for J; bases not matched to a gene: 14. The germline V gene encodes CDR1 SGDLS and CDR2 YYNGEE. The source material was PBMCs, sampled around atezolizumab (anti-PD-L1) treatment. This clonotype was sampled from a man in his fifties or sixties with urothelial cancer. The rearrangement links TRBV9 to TRBJ2-3; 15 nucleotides line up with TRBD2. CDR3 sequence reads: CASSAGLAGGLYAPSTDTQYF. CDR3 DNA: TGTGCCAGCAGCGCCGGACTAGCGGGGGGGCTCTATGCTCCGAGCACAGATACGCAGTATTTT.